The 15 T cell receptor beta chains reported below all come from one sample, sequenced in a study of cytomegalovirus exposure and HLA in healthy donors. The repertoire was sequenced with immunoSEQ multiplex PCR; TCRdb's copy has only in-frame clones and lacks some. Here the sample spans some 90,000 clones, approximately 96% being singletons. Sequenced input: PBMCs. All receptors come from a man aged 18 to 35 in good health and CMV-seronegative.

The chain links TRBV20-1 to TRBJ1-1; D remains ambiguous. Germline V gives CDR1 DFQATT, CDR2 SNEGSKA (reference sequence). The CDR3 consists of 11 residues. The CDR3 sequence is CSKRLDTEAFF. The CDR3 region has the DNA TGCAGCAAGAGGCTCGACACTGAAGCTTTCTTT.

V and J are TRBV5-4 and TRBJ2-3; a weak D match, TRBD1 (6 bases). V was pared by 0 bases and J by 3 bases, with 14 bases between. The V gene's germline CDR1 is SGHNT and CDR2 YYREEE (reference sequence). CDR3 length equals 16 residues. The CDR3 bases are TGTGCCAGCAGCTTGGGCCAGGGGCGCCTTACAGATACGCAGTATTTT. Amino acids: CASSLGQGRLTDTQYF.

V gene TRBV19 combines with J gene TRBJ2-2, with a possible D match to TRBD1 (5 bases). Trimming left V 10 bases short and J 2 bases short, with 14 bases between. Germline V gene sequence: CDR1 LNHDA, CDR2 SQIVND (reference sequence). CDR3 length: 14 residues. CDR3 nucleotides: TGTGCCACCTCGCCAGGGTATAACACCGGGGAGCTGTTTTTT. Amino acids: CATSPGYNTGELFF.

This rearrangement joins TRBV28 to TRBJ1-1; tentatively, D is TRBD1 (5 bases). Per the germline V gene, CDR1 is MDHEN and CDR2 is SYDVKM. Trimming shortened V by 1 base and J by 4 bases, and 10 bases separated the two germline ends. The CDR3 runs 14 residues. The CDR3 region is CASSLFGGGTEAFF. CDR3 sequence (DNA): TGTGCCAGCAGTTTATTCGGGGGGGGCACTGAAGCTTTCTTT.

This clone showed up just once. This chain links TRBV2 with TRBJ2-7, with 9 bases lining up with TRBD1. The CDR3 length is 14 residues. V lost 4 bases to trimming and J lost 6 bases; unmatched junction nucleotides: 7. CDR1 and CDR2 from the germline V gene are SNHLY and FYNNEI. The CDR3 region has the DNA TGTGCCAGCAGTGCCACAGGGGGCTGGGGCGAGCAGTACTTC. This encodes CASSATGGWGEQYF.

This chain links TRBV29-1 with TRBJ2-5; maybe TRBD1 (6 bases). The CDR3 has 16 residues. Trimming took off 4 bases at V and 1 base at J, with 19 bases between the two ends. From germline, CDR1 is SQVTM and CDR2 ANQGSEA. CDR3 DNA: TGCAGCGTTGTGTGGACCAGAGACAGGTTCCAAGAGACCCAGTACTTC. Its translation: CSVVWTRDRFQETQYF.

The chain employs TRBV19 and TRBJ1-2; D might be TRBD1 (5 bases). CDR1 is LNHDA, CDR2 SQIVND, per germline (reference sequence). The ends were cut back, 2 bases at V and 5 bases at J, with 18 bases in the middle. The CDR3 spans 16 residues. CDR3 amino acids: CASSIRRDSYGYGYTF. The CDR3 DNA reads as TGTGCCAGTAGTATAAGGCGGGACTCGTACGGGTATGGCTACACCTTC.

This chain connects TRBV7-2 to TRBJ1-5; no reliable D call. The CDR3 runs 15 residues. V was pared by 1 base and J by 0 bases, with 7 bases between. The germline V gene has CDR1 SGHTA and CDR2 FQGNSA. CDR3 sequence: CASSLGRYSNQPQHF. The CDR3 DNA sequence: TGTGCCAGCAGCTTAGGGAGATATAGCAATCAGCCCCAGCATTTT.

V usage is TRBV27 and J usage is TRBJ1-5, with a tentative D call TRBD1 (6 bases). V was cut by 4 bases and J by 4 bases, with 14 bases left in between. Per the germline V gene, CDR1 is MNHEY and CDR2 is SMNVEV (reference sequence). This CDR3 region has 15 residues. The CDR3 coding sequence is TGTGCCAGCAGTTCGAACCGACAGGAAAATCAGCCCCAGCATTTT. Its translation is CASSSNRQENQPQHF.

This chain uses TRBV4-3 with TRBJ2-3; 7 bases are a match to TRBD2. The germline V gene has CDR1 LGHNA and CDR2 YSLEER. V was pared by 1 base and J by 6 bases, with 7 bases of the junction left unmatched. The CDR3 totals 15 residues. The CDR3 DNA follows: TGCGCCAGCAGCCAAGGCTCGTGGGGGGGGGATACGCAGTATTTT. This gives the protein CASSQGSWGGDTQYF.

J is TRBJ2-7 and V is TRBV6-5; TRBD1 agrees at 8 bases. V dropped 5 bases and J dropped 9; count of bases not matched to a gene: 15. Germline V gene lookup returns CDR1 MNHEY and CDR2 SVGAGI. The CDR3 extends over 15 amino acids. CDR3 amino acids: CASSRGQGNAGGQYF. CDR3 coding DNA: TGTGCCAGCAGTCGAGGACAGGGCAACGCCGGCGGGCAGTACTTC.

This rearrangement joins TRBV7-2 to TRBJ1-2; TRBD1 matches at 10 bases. CDR1 is SGHTA, CDR2 FQGNSA, per germline. CDR3 length: 15 amino acids. J lost 4 bases, V lost 5 bases, and 7 bases had no gene match. The CDR3 DNA reads as TGTGCCAGCAGCCTCCGACAGGGGGCCCCCTATGGCTACACCTTC. Amino acids: CASSLRQGAPYGYTF.

V gene TRBV4-1 combines with J gene TRBJ2-5, with TRBD2 matching over 7 bases. The closer fit of TRBJ2-7 to the DNA end suggests the J call may be wrong. The V gene's germline CDR1 is MGHRA and CDR2 YSYEKL. CDR3 length: 16 residues. Written as DNA, the CDR3 is TGCGCCAGCAGCCAAGAGGGCCGGGAGGACGGTAACGAGCAGTACTTC. It codes for CASSQEGREDGNEQYF.

The J gene is TRBJ2-2, the V gene TRBV27; 7 bases are shared with TRBD2. The germline CDR1 and CDR2 sequences are MNHEY and SMNVEV (reference sequence). The junction had 2 bases not matched to a gene; V was cut back by 2 bases and J by 2 bases. CDR3 size: 15 residues. The CDR3 coding sequence is TGTGCCAGCAGTTTAGCGGGAGAAAACACCGGGGAGCTGTTTTTT. It specifies CASSLAGENTGELFF.

The CDR3 sequence is CASSPRHSTDTQYF. CDR3 nucleotide sequence: TGTGCCAGCAGCCCGCGCCACAGCACAGATACGCAGTATTTT. The gene calls are TRBV9 and TRBJ2-3; D call uncertain. With 4 bases removed from V and 0 bases from J, the gap between germline ends came to 9 bases. Per germline, CDR1 SGDLS and CDR2 YYNGEE. The CDR3 covers 14 residues. Variable domain in full (rest from reference TRBV9 and TRBJ2-3): DSGVTQTPKHLITATGQRVTLRCSPRSGDLSVYWYQQSLDQGLQFLIQYYNGEERAKGNILERFSAQQFPDLHSELNLSSLELGDSALYFCASSPRHSTDTQYFGPGTRLTVL.